This is a list of T cell receptor beta chains from one sample in a study of cytomegalovirus exposure and HLA in healthy donors. TCRdb keeps only in-frame clones here, not all; method: immunoSEQ multiplex PCR. The data hold more than 95,000 clones, with roughly 79% observed a single time. The sample comprised PBMCs. All receptors derive from a man in his 60s in good health and CMV-seropositive. Both conserved end residues are trimmed from each CDR3.

V,J,CDR3
TRBV7-7,TRBJ2-3,ASSPGEGDTQY
TRBV5-4,TRBJ2-6,ASSRQGGGSGANVLT
TRBV7-8,TRBJ1-2,ASSLDLGSSYT
TRBV29-1,TRBJ2-7,SVVTPQGAAEQY
TRBV18,TRBJ2-1,ASSPGLAGDWF
TRBV10-3,TRBJ2-3,AISGERGGADTQY
TRBV2,TRBJ1-5,ASSLGQGRPQH
TRBV27,TRBJ1-2,ASSTSDRGHYGYT
TRBV5-1,TRBJ2-5,ASSLGGSGEETQY
TRBV6-6,TRBJ2-5,ASSYSKWSQETQY
TRBV2,TRBJ2-2,ASSEGTSGVNTGELF
TRBV5-4,TRBJ2-7,ASSKDTAYEQY